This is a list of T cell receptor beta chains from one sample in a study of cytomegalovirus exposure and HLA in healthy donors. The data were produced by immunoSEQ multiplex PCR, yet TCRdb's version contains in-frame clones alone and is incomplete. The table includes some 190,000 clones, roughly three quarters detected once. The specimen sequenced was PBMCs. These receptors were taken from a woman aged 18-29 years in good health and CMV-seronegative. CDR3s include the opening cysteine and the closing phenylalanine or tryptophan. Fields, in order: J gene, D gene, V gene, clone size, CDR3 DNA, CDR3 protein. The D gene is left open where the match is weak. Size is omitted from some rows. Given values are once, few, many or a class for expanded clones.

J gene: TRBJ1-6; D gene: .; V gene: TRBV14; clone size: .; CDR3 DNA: TGTGCCAGCAGCCAAGGTGGTTGGTGGCCCTATAATTCACCCCTCCACTTT; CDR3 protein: CASSQGGWWPYNSPLHF
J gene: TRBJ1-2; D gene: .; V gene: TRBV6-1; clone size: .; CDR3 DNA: TGTGCCAGCAGTGAGAACAGGGACCCAGTAGTGGGCTACACCTTC; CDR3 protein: CASSENRDPVVGYTF
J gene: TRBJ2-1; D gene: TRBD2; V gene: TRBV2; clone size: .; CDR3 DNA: TGTGCCAGCAGTGACGTCTCGGGGACTAGCGGGGGGGCGGGCTACAATGAGCAGTTCTTC; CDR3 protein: CASSDVSGTSGGAGYNEQFF
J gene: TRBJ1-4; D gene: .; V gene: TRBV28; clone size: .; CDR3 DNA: TGTGCCAGCACGGCCCGGGAAGAAAAACTGTTTTTT; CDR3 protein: CASTAREEKLFF
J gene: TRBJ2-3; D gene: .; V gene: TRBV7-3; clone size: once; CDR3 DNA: TGTGCCAGCAGCTTGGGGGCTACGAGCACAGATACGCAGTATTTT; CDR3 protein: CASSLGATSTDTQYF
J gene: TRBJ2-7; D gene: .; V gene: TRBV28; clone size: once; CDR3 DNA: TGTGCCAGCAGTTTTTCAAGGGGCGCCGTTTACGAGCAGTACTTC; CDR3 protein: CASSFSRGAVYEQYF
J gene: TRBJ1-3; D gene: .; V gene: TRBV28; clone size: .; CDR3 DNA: TGTGCCAGCAGTTTAACAGGCTCGGGAAACACCATATATTTT; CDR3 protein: CASSLTGSGNTIYF
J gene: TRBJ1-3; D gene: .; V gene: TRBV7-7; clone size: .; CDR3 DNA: TGTGCTAGCAGCTTAGGGACATTCGGCTCTGGAAACACCATATATTTT; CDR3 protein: CASSLGTFGSGNTIYF
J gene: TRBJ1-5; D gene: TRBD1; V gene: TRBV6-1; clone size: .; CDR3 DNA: TGTGCCAGCAGTGAGGCACAGGGGGCTGGCAATCAGCCCCAGCATTTT; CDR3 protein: CASSEAQGAGNQPQHF
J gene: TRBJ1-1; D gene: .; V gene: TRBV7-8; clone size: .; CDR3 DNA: TGTGCCAGCAGCTTTGGGCGGGGCGAAGCTTTCTTT; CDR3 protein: CASSFGRGEAFF
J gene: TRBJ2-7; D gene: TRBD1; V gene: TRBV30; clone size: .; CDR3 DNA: TGTGCCTGTACAGGGGGGAGCTCCTACGAGCAGTACTTC; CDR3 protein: CACTGGSSYEQYF
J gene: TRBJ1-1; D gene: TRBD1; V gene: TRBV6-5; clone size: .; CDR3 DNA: TGTGCCAGCAGTTACTCGGCAGGGGGGAACACTGAAGCTTTCTTT; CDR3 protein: CASSYSAGGNTEAFF
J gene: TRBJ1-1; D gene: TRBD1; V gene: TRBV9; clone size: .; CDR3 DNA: TGTGCCAGCAGCGAGGAGGGACAGGGGGTCCCTATGAACACTGAAGCTTTCTTT; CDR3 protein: CASSEEGQGVPMNTEAFF
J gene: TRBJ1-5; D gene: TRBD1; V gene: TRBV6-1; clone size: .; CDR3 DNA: TGTGCCAGCAGTAAACAGGGGGATCAGCCCCAGCATTTT; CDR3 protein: CASSKQGDQPQHF
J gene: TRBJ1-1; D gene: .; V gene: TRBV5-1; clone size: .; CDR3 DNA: TGCGCCAGCAGCTTCGACTTACGGACAGAGTACACTGAAGCTTTCTTT; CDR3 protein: CASSFDLRTEYTEAFF
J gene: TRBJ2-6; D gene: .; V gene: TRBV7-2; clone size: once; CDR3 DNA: TGTGCCAGCAGCTTAGGTCAGATCTCTGGGGCCAACGTCCTGACTTTC; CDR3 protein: CASSLGQISGANVLTF
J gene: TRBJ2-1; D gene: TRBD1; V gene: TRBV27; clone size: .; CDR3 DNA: TGTGCCAGCAGTTTACCCCGTGGCCGAAGGGGGCTTTACAATGAGCAGTTCTTC; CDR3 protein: CASSLPRGRRGLYNEQFF
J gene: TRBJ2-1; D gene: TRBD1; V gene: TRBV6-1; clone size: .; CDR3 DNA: TGTGCCAGCAGCCAGACCAGGGGGCACAATGAGCAGTTCTTC; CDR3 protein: CASSQTRGHNEQFF
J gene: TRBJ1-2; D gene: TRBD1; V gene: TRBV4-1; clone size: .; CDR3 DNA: TGCGCCAGCAGCCAAGATATTGAGGGAACAGGGGGAGGTGGCTACACCTTC; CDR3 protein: CASSQDIEGTGGGGYTF
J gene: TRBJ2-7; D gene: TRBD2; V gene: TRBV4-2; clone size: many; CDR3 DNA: TGTGCCAGCAGCCAAGAGAAGGGACTAGGCTCGTACGAGCAGTACTTC; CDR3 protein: CASSQEKGLGSYEQYF
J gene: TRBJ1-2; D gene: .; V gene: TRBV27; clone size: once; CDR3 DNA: TGTGCCAGCAGTTTAAGGGAGACCGCTTATTACTATGGCTACACCTTC; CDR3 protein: CASSLRETAYYYGYTF
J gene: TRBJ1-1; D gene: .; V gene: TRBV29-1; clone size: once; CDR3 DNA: TGCAGCGTTGGGCCGGGATTGGAGACTGAAGCTTTCTTT; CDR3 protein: CSVGPGLETEAFF
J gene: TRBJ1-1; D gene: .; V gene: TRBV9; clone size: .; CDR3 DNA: TGTGCCAGCAGCCCATCGGGAGGGGCTGAAGCTTTCTTT; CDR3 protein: CASSPSGGAEAFF
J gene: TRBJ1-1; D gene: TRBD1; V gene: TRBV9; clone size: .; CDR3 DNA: TGTGCCAGCAGCGTGCTGACAGGGGGCACTGAAGCTTTCTTT; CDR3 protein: CASSVLTGGTEAFF
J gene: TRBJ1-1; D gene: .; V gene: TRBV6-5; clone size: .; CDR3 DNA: TGTGCCAGCAGTTACTCGGCAGAGAACACTGAAGCTTTCTTT; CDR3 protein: CASSYSAENTEAFF
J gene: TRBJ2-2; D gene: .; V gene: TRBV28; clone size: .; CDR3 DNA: TGTGCCAGCAGTTTAAGCTTTGGGGAGCTGTTTTTT; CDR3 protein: CASSLSFGELFF
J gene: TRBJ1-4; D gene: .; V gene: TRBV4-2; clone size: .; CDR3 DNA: TGTGCCAGCAGCCAAGATGGCCAGGGGAATGAAAAACTGTTTTTT; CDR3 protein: CASSQDGQGNEKLFF
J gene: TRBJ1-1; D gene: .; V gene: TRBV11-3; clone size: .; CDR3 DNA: TGTGCCAGCAGCCCGACCGGGACTCAGAACACTGAAGCTTTCTTT; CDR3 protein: CASSPTGTQNTEAFF
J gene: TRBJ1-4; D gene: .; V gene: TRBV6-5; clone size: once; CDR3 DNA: TGTGCCAGCAGCTTACAGGCAACTAATGAAAAACTGTTTTTT; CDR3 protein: CASSLQATNEKLFF
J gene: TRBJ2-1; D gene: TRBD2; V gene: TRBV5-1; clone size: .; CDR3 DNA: TGCGCCAGCAGCTTGGTTCCAGCGGGAGAGGGGGGGAATGAGCAGTTCTTC; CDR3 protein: CASSLVPAGEGGNEQFF
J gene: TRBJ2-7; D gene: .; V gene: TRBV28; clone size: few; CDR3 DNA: TGTGCCAGCAGTTACCTATTAACCTACGAGCAGTACTTC; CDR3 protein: CASSYLLTYEQYF
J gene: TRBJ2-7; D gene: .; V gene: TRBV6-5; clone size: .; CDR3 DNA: TGTGCCAGCAGTTACGCAGGGGGGAATGGTGAGCAGTACTTC; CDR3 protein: CASSYAGGNGEQYF
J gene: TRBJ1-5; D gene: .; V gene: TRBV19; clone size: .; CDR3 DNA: TGTGCCAGTAGTATAGTCGAGGGACAGCCCCAGCATTTT; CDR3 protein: CASSIVEGQPQHF
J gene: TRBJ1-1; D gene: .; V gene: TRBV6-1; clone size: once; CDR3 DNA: TGTGCCAGCAGGGAGGAAGGTGGCGTGAACACTGAAGCTTTCTTT; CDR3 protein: CASREEGGVNTEAFF
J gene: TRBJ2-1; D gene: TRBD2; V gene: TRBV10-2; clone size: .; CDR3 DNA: TGCGCCAGCGGGACTATACTAGAATTGGGTGAGCAGTTCTTC; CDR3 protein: CASGTILELGEQFF